What follows is one TCR beta chain and its context. About 280 ng DNA, 25,000 to 35,000 T cell genomes, went into unsorted PBMC replicate PCRs. The table came from immunoSEQ multiplex PCR; TCRdb's copy has only in-frame clones and leaves some out. The sample has hundreds of thousands of clones, roughly three quarters seen once. This entry comes from a study of shared clonotypes between healthy human individuals. At the level of the study: Aged 18 to 49, the donors were a couple of women and a few men.

The ends were cut back, 5 bases at V and 0 bases at J, with 17 bases in the middle. Per germline, CDR1 MNHEY and CDR2 SMNVEV (reference sequence). This CDR3 region has 17 residues. The gene calls are TRBV27 and TRBJ2-1; D is perhaps TRBD1 or TRBD2 (5 bases each). This TCR was recovered from a woman aged 40 to 49 in good health. Some clones in this sample may be carry-over from other donors' samples. Sequenced material: PBMCs. CDR3 DNA sequence: TGTGCCAGCAGTACTGACCTGGGACGGAACTCCTACAATGAGCAGTTCTTC. It yields the protein CASSTDLGRNSYNEQFF.